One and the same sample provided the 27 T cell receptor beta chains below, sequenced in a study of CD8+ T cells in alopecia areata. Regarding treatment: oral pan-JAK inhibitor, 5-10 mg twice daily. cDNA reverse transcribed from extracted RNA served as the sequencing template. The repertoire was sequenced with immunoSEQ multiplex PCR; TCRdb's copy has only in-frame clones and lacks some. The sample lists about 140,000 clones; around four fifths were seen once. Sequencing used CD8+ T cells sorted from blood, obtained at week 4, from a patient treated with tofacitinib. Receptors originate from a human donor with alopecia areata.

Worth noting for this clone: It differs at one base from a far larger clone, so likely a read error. This CDR3 is CASSQDRTGQYGYTF. The CDR3 DNA is TGCGCCAGCAGCCAAGATAGGACAGGGCAATATGGCTACACCTTC. The J gene is TRBJ1-2, the V gene TRBV10-2, with 8 nucleotides matching TRBD1. The CDR3 extends over 15 amino acids. Unmatched junction bases numbered 11, after V lost 6 bases and J lost 5 bases. Germline lookup yields CDR1 WSHSY and CDR2 SAAADI.

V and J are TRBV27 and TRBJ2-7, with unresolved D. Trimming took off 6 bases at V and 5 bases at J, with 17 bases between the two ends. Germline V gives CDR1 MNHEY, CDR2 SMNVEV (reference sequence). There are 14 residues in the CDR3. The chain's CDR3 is CASSPLFPGHEQYF. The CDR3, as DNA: TGTGCCAGCAGCCCCTTATTCCCGGGCCACGAGCAGTACTTC.

The CDR3: CASRLGPSGANVLTF. In DNA form, the CDR3 reads TGTGCCAGCCGATTGGGGCCCTCTGGGGCCAACGTCCTGACTTTC. The rearrangement uses TRBV7-9 and TRBJ2-6, with D perhaps TRBD1 (5 bases). Germline CDR1 SEHNR, CDR2 FQNEAQ (reference sequence). Trimming cost V 8 bases and J 0 bases, with 11 bases left between them. The CDR3 length is 15 residues.

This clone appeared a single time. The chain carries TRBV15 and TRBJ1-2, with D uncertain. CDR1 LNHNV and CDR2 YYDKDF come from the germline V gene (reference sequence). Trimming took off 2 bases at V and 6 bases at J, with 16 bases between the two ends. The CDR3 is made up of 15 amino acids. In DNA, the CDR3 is TGTGCCACCAGCAGACTGGACGGATCTATGGATGGCTACACCTTC. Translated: CATSRLDGSMDGYTF.

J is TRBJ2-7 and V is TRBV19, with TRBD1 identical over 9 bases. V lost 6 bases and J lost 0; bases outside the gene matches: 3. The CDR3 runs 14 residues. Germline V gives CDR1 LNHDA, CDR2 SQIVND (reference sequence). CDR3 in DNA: TGTGCCAGTAGCCTGGGACAGGGCTCCTACGAGCAGTACTTC. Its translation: CASSLGQGSYEQYF.

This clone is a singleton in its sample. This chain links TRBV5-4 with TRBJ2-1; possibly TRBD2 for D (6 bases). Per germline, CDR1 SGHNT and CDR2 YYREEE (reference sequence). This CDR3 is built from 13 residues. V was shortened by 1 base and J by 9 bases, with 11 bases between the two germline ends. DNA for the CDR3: TGTGCCAGCAGCTTGACCCAGGAGGGTGAGCAGTTCTTC. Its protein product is CASSLTQEGEQFF. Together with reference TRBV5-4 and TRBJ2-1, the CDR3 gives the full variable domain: ETGVTQSPTHLIKTRGQQVTLRCSSQSGHNTVSWYQQALGQGPQFIFQYYREEENGRGNFPPRFSGLQFPNYSSELNVNALELDDSALYLCASSLTQEGEQFFGPGTRLTVL.

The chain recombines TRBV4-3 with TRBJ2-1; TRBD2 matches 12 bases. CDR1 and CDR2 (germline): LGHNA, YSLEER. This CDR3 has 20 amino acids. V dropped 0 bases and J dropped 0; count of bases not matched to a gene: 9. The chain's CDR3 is CASSQEGTSGGPSSYNEQFF. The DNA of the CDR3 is TGCGCCAGCAGCCAAGAGGGAACTAGCGGGGGGCCGAGCTCCTACAATGAGCAGTTCTTC.

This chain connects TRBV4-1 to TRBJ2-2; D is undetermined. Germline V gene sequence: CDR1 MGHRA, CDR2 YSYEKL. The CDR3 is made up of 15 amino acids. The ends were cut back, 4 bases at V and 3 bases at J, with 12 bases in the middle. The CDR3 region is CASSRGGTYTGELFF. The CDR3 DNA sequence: TGCGCCAGCAGCCGTGGCGGCACCTACACCGGGGAGCTGTTTTTT.

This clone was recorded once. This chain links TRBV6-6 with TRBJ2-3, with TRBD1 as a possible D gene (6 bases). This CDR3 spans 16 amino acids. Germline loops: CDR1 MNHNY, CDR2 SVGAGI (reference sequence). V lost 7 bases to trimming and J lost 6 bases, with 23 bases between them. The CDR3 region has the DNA TGTGCCAGCAAAGAACAGGGCCCCCGAGGGCCGGATACGCAGTATTTT. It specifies CASKEQGPRGPDTQYF.

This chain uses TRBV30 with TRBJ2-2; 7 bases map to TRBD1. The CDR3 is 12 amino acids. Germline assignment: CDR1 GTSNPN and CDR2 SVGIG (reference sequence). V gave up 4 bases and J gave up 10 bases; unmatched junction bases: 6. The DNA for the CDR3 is TGTGCCTGGAATGAGGGGGCGGAGGAGCTGTTTTTT. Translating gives CAWNEGAEELFF. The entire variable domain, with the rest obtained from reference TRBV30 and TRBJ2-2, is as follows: SQTIHQWPATLVQPVGSPLSLECTVEGTSNPNLYWYRQAAGRGLQLLFYSVGIGQISSEVPQNLSASRPQDRQFILSSKKLLLSDSGFYLCAWNEGAEELFFGEGSRLTVL.

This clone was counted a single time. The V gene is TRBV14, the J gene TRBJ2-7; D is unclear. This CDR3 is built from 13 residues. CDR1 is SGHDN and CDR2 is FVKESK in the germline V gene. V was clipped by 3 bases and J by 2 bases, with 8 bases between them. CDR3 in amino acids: CASSHNPTYEQYF. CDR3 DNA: TGTGCCAGCAGCCACAACCCCACCTACGAGCAGTACTTC.

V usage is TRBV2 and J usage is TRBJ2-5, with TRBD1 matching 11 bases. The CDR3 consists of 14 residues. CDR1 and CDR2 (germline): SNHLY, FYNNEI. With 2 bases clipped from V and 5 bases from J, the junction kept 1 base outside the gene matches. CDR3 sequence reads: CASSERTGGETQYF. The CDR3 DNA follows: TGTGCCAGCAGTGAACGGACAGGGGGCGAGACCCAGTACTTC.

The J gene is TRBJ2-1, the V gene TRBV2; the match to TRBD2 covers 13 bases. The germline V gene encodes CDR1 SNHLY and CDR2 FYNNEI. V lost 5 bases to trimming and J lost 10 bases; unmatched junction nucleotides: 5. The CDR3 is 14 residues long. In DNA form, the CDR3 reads TGTGCCAGCAGTACTAGCGGGGGGGCCAGGGAGCAGTTCTTC. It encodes CASSTSGGAREQFF.

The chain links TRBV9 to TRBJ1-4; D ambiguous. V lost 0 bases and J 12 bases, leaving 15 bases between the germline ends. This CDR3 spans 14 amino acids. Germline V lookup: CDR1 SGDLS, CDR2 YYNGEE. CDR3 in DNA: TGTGCCAGCAGCGTAGGCTCGGGATTCGTAGAACTGTTTTTT. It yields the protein CASSVGSGFVELFF.

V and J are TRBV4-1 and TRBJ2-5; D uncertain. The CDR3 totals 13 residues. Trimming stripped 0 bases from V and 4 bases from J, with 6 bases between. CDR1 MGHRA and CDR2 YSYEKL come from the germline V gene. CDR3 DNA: TGCGCCAGCAGCCAAGACGGTCTAGAGACCCAGTACTTC. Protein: CASSQDGLETQYF.

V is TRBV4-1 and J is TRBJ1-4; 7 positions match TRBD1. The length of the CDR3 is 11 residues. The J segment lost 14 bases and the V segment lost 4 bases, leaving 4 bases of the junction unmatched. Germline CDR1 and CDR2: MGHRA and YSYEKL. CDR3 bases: TGCGCCAGCAGCCCCGGACAGGTTCTGTTTTTT. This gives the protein CASSPGQVLFF.

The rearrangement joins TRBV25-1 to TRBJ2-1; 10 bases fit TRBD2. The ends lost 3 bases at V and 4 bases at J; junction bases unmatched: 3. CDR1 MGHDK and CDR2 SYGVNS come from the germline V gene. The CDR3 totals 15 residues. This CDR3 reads CASSESGGAYNEQFF. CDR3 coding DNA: TGTGCCAGCAGTGAGAGCGGGGGGGCTTACAATGAGCAGTTCTTC.

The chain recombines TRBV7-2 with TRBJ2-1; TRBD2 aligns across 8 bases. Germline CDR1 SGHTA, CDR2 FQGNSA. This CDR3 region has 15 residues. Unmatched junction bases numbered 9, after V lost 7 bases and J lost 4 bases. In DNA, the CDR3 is TGTGCCAGCAACTCCGCGGGGGGCCCTTACAATGAGCAGTTCTTC. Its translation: CASNSAGGPYNEQFF.

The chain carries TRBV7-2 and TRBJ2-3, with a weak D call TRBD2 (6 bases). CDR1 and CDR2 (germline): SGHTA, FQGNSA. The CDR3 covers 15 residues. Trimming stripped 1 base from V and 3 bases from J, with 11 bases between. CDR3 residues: CASSLEAGWTDTQYF. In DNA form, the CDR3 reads TGTGCCAGCAGCTTAGAGGCGGGATGGACAGATACGCAGTATTTT.

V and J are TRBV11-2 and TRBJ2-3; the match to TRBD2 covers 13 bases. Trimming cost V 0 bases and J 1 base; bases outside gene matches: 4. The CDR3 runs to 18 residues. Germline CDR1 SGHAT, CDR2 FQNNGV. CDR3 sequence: CASSLELAGGLGTDTQYF. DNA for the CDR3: TGTGCCAGCAGCTTAGAACTAGCGGGGGGGCTCGGCACAGATACGCAGTATTTT. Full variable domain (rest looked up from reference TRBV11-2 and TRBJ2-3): EAGVAQSPRYKIIEKRQSVAFWCNPISGHATLYWYQQILGQGPKLLIQFQNNGVVDDSQLPKDRFSAERLKGVDSTLKIQPAKLEDSAVYLCASSLELAGGLGTDTQYFGPGTRLTVL.

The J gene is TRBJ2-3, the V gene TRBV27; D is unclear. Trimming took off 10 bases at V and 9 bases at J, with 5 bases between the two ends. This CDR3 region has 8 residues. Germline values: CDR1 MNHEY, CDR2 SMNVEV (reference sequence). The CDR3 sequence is CATLTQYF. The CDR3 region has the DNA TGTGCCACCCTGACGCAGTATTTT.

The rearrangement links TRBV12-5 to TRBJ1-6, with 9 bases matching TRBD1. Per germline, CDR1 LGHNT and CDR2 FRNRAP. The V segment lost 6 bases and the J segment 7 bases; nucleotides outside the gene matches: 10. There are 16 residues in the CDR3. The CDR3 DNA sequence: TGTGCTAGTGGCTTTTTATTACAGGGGGCAAATTCACCCCTCCACTTT. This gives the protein CASGFLLQGANSPLHF.

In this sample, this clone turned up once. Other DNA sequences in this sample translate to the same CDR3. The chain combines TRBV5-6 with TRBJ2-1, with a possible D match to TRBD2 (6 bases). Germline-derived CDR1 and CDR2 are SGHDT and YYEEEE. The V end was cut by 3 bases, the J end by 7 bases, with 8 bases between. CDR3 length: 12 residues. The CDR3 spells CASSYGGNEQFF. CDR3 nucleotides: TGTGCCAGCAGCTACGGGGGAAATGAGCAGTTCTTC.

For the CDR3, the DNA is TGTGCCAGCAGTCCTTGGCAAGGGGGTGGAGAAAAACTGTTTTTT. Translation gives CASSPWQGGGEKLFF. The chain links TRBV6-5 to TRBJ1-4; TRBD1 is a possible D gene (6 bases). Trimming removed 5 bases at V and 8 bases at J, with 18 bases between. This CDR3 region has 15 residues. Germline V CDR1 and CDR2: MNHEY, SVGAGI.

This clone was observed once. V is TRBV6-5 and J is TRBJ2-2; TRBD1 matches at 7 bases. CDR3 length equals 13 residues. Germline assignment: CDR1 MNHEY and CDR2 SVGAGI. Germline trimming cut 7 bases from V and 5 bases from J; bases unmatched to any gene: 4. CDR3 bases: TGTGCCAGCACCTCGACAGGGACCGGGGAGCTGTTTTTT. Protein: CASTSTGTGELFF.

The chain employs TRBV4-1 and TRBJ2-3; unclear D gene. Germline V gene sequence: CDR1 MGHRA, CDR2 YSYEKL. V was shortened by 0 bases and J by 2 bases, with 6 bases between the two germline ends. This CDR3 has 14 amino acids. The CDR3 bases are TGCGCCAGCAGCCAAGATCCGGCCACAGATACGCAGTATTTT. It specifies CASSQDPATDTQYF.

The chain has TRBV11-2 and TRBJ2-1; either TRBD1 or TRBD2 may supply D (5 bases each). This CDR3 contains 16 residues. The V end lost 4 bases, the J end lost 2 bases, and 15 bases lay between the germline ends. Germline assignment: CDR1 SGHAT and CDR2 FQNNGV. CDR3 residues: CASSSRDPLPYNEQFF. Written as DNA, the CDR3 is TGTGCCAGCAGCTCCCGGGACCCTCTCCCCTACAATGAGCAGTTCTTC.